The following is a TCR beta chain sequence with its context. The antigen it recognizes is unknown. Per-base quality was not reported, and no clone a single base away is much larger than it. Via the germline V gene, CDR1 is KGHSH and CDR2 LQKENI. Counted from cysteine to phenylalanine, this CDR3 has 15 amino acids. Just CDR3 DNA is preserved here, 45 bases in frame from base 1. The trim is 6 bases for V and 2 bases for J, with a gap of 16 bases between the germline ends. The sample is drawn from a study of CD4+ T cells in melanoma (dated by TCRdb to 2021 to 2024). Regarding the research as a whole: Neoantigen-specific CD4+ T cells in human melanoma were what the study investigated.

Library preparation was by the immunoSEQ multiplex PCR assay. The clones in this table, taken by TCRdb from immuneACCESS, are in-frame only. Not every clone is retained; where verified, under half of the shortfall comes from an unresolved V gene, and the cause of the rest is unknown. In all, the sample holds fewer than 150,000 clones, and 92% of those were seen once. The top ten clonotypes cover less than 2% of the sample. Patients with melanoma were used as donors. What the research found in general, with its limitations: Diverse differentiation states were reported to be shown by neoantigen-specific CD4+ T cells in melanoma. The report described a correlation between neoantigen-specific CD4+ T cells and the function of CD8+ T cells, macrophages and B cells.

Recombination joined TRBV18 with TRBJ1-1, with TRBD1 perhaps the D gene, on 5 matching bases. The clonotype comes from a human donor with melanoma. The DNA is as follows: TGTGCCAGCTCCCTTTTGGGGGTGGGTAACACTGAAGCTTTCTTT. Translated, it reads CASSLLGVGNTEAFF.